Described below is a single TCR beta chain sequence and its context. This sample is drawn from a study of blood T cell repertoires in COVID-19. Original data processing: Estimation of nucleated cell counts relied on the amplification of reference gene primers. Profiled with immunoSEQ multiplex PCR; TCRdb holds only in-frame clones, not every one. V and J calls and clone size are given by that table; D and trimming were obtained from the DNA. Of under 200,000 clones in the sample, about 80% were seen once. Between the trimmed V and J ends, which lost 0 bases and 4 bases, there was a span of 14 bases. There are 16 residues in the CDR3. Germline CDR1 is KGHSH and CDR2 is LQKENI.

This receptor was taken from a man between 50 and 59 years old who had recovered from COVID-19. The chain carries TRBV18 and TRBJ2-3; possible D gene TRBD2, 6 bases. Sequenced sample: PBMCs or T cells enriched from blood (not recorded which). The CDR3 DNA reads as TGTGCCAGCTCACCACCATCTCGGGGGTGGGCAGATACGCAGTATTTT. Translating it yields CASSPPSRGWADTQYF.